Below are 10 T cell receptor beta chains sequenced from a single sample in a study of cytomegalovirus exposure and HLA in healthy donors. Use of 60 Vbeta and 13 Jbeta primers characterized the PCR. Method: immunoSEQ multiplex PCR; TCRdb's copy keeps in-frame clones and lacks some. Altogether some 180,000 clones are present, roughly 82% being singletons, with the ten largest covering more than 1.5%. Sequencing input: PBMCs. Every receptor here comes from a man aged 35 to 55 in good health and CMV-seronegative.

This chain links TRBV7-3 with TRBJ2-7; TRBD2 aligns across 8 bases. Germline trimming cut 2 bases from V and 1 base from J; bases unmatched to any gene: 4. The length of the CDR3 is 15 residues. Germline CDR1 and CDR2: SGHTA and FQGTGA. This chain's CDR3 is CASSLAGGESYEQYF. The CDR3 region has the DNA TGTGCCAGCAGCTTAGCGGGAGGCGAATCCTACGAGCAGTACTTC.

The genes are TRBV9 and TRBJ2-7; 10 nucleotides align to TRBD2. Germline V gives CDR1 SGDLS, CDR2 YYNGEE. V was clipped by 1 base and J by 5 bases; unmatched bases: 6. The CDR3 extends over 15 amino acids. The CDR3 sequence: CASSVFPSGRDEQYF. CDR3 in DNA: TGTGCCAGCAGCGTATTCCCTAGCGGGAGAGACGAGCAGTACTTC.

This sequence joins TRBV19 and TRBJ2-7; 10 bases match TRBD2. Trimming removed 6 bases from V and 1 base from J; junction bases left unmatched: 6. The V gene's germline CDR1 is LNHDA and CDR2 SQIVND (reference sequence). CDR3 length: 15 amino acids. The CDR3 nucleotides read TGTGCCAGTAGCTTCAGCGGGAGGGGGTCCTACGAGCAGTACTTC. Protein: CASSFSGRGSYEQYF.

The V call is TRBV4-1, the J call TRBJ2-1; 9 bases agree with TRBD2. V lost 0 bases to trimming and J lost 0 bases; unmatched junction nucleotides: 9. The CDR3 extends over 19 amino acids. The germline V gene encodes CDR1 MGHRA and CDR2 YSYEKL. CDR3 sequence (DNA): TGCGCCAGCAGCCAAGACTCGAGGCTAGCGGGGAGCTCCTACAATGAGCAGTTCTTC. This sequence encodes CASSQDSRLAGSSYNEQFF.

The chain links TRBV7-2 to TRBJ1-4; D not resolved. V shed 5 bases and J shed 8 bases, with 18 bases lying between them. Germline assignment: CDR1 SGHTA and CDR2 FQGNSA. The CDR3 is 15 residues long. Here the CDR3 DNA reads TGTGCCAGCAGCGACCGCTCCGGGGTATCCGAAAAACTGTTTTTT. This sequence encodes CASSDRSGVSEKLFF.

This clone was counted a single time. The rearrangement uses TRBV5-4 and TRBJ2-7; TRBD2 agrees at 9 bases. This CDR3 has 15 amino acids. Germline CDR1 and CDR2: SGHNT and YYREEE (reference sequence). Losses at the gene ends were 3 bases for V and 5 bases for J; bases not matched to a gene: 9. The CDR3 DNA follows: TGTGCCAGCAGCTCGTTTAGCGGGAGAAATAACGAGCAGTACTTC. Protein product: CASSSFSGRNNEQYF.

The chain has TRBV28 and TRBJ2-3, with 10 positions matching TRBD2. The CDR3 is made up of 15 amino acids. With V trimmed by 3 bases and J by 6 bases, 6 bases remained unmatched. Germline V CDR1 and CDR2: MDHEN, SYDVKM. CDR3: CASSFSAGGPDTQYF. The CDR3 nucleotides read TGTGCCAGCAGTTTCTCAGCGGGGGGGCCTGATACGCAGTATTTT.

The chain links TRBV28 to TRBJ2-7, with 9 bases fitting TRBD2. The CDR3 has 15 residues. With V trimmed by 5 bases and J by 1 base, 6 bases remained unmatched. CDR1 and CDR2 from the germline V gene are MDHEN and SYDVKM. CDR3: CASSTVAGASYEQYF. The CDR3 DNA follows: TGTGCCAGCAGTACGGTAGCGGGGGCGTCCTACGAGCAGTACTTC.

Turning to this clone: This specimen includes other DNA sequences encoding the same CDR3. This chain joins TRBV15 and TRBJ1-2; 8 nucleotides match TRBD1. CDR3 size: 14 residues. The V segment lost 3 bases and the J segment 1 base; nucleotides outside the gene matches: 1. Germline V gene lookup returns CDR1 LNHNV and CDR2 YYDKDF (reference sequence). The CDR3 coding sequence is TGTGCCACCAGCAGGGACAGGGTTAACTATGGCTACACCTTC. This translates into CATSRDRVNYGYTF.

The V gene is TRBV9, the J gene TRBJ2-1, with 10 bases that match TRBD1. Germline lookup yields CDR1 SGDLS and CDR2 YYNGEE. The CDR3 length is 15 residues. Trimming removed 4 bases from V and 7 bases from J; junction bases left unmatched: 8. For the CDR3, the DNA is TGTGCCAGCAGCTTGGGACAGGGGCAGGGGAATGAGCAGTTCTTC. This sequence encodes CASSLGQGQGNEQFF.